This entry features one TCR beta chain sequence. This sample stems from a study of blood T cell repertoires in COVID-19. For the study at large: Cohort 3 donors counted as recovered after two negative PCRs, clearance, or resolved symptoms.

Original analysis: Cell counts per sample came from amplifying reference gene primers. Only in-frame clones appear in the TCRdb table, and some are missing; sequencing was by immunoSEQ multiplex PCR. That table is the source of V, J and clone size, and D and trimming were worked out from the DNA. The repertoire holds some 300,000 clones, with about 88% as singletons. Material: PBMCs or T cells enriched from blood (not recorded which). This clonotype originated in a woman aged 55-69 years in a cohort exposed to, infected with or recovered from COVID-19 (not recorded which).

The CDR3 sequence: CASSPPPIQREVTDTQYF. The CDR3 DNA follows: TGTGCCAGCAGTCCGCCCCCCATTCAGCGGGAGGTCACAGATACGCAGTATTTT. The chain employs TRBV28 and TRBJ2-3; 9 nucleotides align to TRBD2. The CDR3 extends over 18 amino acids. V shed 5 bases, J shed 2 bases, and the junction held 14 bases outside the gene matches. Germline lookup yields CDR1 MDHEN and CDR2 SYDVKM.